These T cell receptor beta chains were read from a single sample in a study of cytomegalovirus exposure and HLA in healthy donors. TCRdb's copy holds only in-frame clones and misses some; the assay was immunoSEQ multiplex PCR. This table has 100,000 to 150,000 clones, about four fifths appearing once. Sequencing input: PBMCs. These TCRs come from a woman aged 40-49 years in good health and CMV-seropositive. The CDR3 runs from the conserved cysteine through the conserved F or W. The order of the fields is clone size, D gene, V gene, J gene, CDR3 DNA, CDR3 protein. The D gene is left open where the match is weak. Some rows have no size entry. The others give once, few or many, or a class for an expanded clone.

-	-	TRBV5-1	TRBJ2-7	TGCGCCAGCAGCTCGGATGAGAATTGGGCCCCGCTGCAGTACTTC	CASSSDENWAPLQYF
-	-	TRBV18	TRBJ1-2	TGTGCCAGCTCACGCGACAAGAACTATGGCTACACCTTC	CASSRDKNYGYTF
once	TRBD2	TRBV6-1	TRBJ2-2	TGTGCCAGCAGTAATACGGGGGGCACCGGGGAGCTGTTTTTT	CASSNTGGTGELFF
-	-	TRBV21-1	TRBJ2-7	TGTGCCAGCAGCCCCCACAGGGTTCGCGCCTACGAGCAGTACTTC	CASSPHRVRAYEQYF
-	TRBD1	TRBV7-8	TRBJ1-1	TGTGCCAGCAGGAAACGGACAGGGGCCACGGCTTTCTTT	CASRKRTGATAFF
-	TRBD1	TRBV7-9	TRBJ2-7	TGTGCCAGCAGACGAACAGGGGGCAGCGAGCAGTACTTC	CASRRTGGSEQYF
-	-	TRBV7-9	TRBJ2-3	TGTGCCAGCAGTTTTGATAGCGGATGGGAGGCAGATACGCAGTATTTT	CASSFDSGWEADTQYF
-	TRBD2	TRBV13	TRBJ2-5	TGTGCCAGCAGCGCCTCCGGGACTAGCGACCAAGAGACCCAGTACTTC	CASSASGTSDQETQYF
-	-	TRBV6-1	TRBJ1-2	TGTGCCAGCAGTGATCGGTCGGGACTCCCCTTTCAGGGCTACACCTTC	CASSDRSGLPFQGYTF
-	-	TRBV14	TRBJ1-3	TGTGCCAGCAGCGCCGGACAGCTTCTCTCTGGAAACACCATATATTTT	CASSAGQLLSGNTIYF
-	TRBD1	TRBV10-3	TRBJ1-4	TGTGCCACGGGACAGGGGGCAACTAATGAAAAACTGTTTTTT	CATGQGATNEKLFF
-	-	TRBV2	TRBJ1-2	TGTGCCAGCAGTGAATTGGGGGGGATTGGCTATGGCTACACCTTC	CASSELGGIGYGYTF
-	TRBD2	TRBV7-9	TRBJ2-1	TGTTCCAGCAGCTTGCGGACTAGCGTATACAATGAGCAGTTCTTC	CSSSLRTSVYNEQFF
-	TRBD1	TRBV19	TRBJ1-2	TGTGCCAGTAGCGTGGGACAGAACTATGGCTACACCTTC	CASSVGQNYGYTF
-	-	TRBV7-9	TRBJ2-5	TGTGCCAGCAGCTTAGCCCGACAGCAAGAGACCCAGTACTTC	CASSLARQQETQYF
-	TRBD1	TRBV7-9	TRBJ1-5	TGTGCCAGCAGCGCCGGCCCCCCCGGGACAGGGCCTCAGCCCCAGCATTTT	CASSAGPPGTGPQPQHF
-	-	TRBV7-9	TRBJ1-1	TGTGCCAGCAGATCCGAGGGACAAACAGCTTTCTTT	CASRSEGQTAFF
-	-	TRBV4-1	TRBJ2-7	TGCGCCAGCAGCCAAGTTTGGCAGGGGACCACCTACGAGCAGTACTTC	CASSQVWQGTTYEQYF
-	TRBD2	TRBV5-1	TRBJ2-1	TGCGCCAGCAGCTGGAATCTAGCGGGGTACTACAATGAGCAGTTCTTC	CASSWNLAGYYNEQFF
few	TRBD1	TRBV12-5	TRBJ2-1	TGTGCTAGTGGTCGGGACAGGGGTTCGTTATTCTCCCACAATGAGCAGTTCTTC	CASGRDRGSLFSHNEQFF
-	-	TRBV19	TRBJ1-1	TGTGCCAGTAGTTTAGGAGGGCCTGAAGCTTTCTTT	CASSLGGPEAFF
-	TRBD2	TRBV10-1	TRBJ2-1	TGCGCCAGCAAACGGACAGGGGCGGTACCGGGACTAGCGGGAGTATCCTACAATGAGCAGTTCTTC	CASKRTGAVPGLAGVSYNEQFF
-	-	TRBV4-2	TRBJ2-3	TGTGCCAGCAGCCCCCGCCGGGGAAGTAGTACAGATACGCAGTATTTT	CASSPRRGSSTDTQYF
-	-	TRBV9	TRBJ2-2	TGTGCCAGCAGCGTTCGTTCCGGGGAGCTGTTTTTT	CASSVRSGELFF
-	TRBD2	TRBV6-5	TRBJ2-1	TGTGCCAGCAGTAGCGGCGGGAGGGCCTCGGGTGAGCAGTTCTTC	CASSSGGRASGEQFF
-	-	TRBV5-1	TRBJ1-2	TGCGCCAGCAGCTTGGTGGGGAGTGGCTACACCTTC	CASSLVGSGYTF
-	-	TRBV10-3	TRBJ1-4	TGTGCCAGCGCAACTAATGAAAAACTGTTTTTT	CASATNEKLFF
-	-	TRBV23-1	TRBJ1-1	TGCGCCAGCAGTCAACCGCAGTCGGGAGCTTTCTTT	CASSQPQSGAFF
-	-	TRBV7-2	TRBJ1-1	TGTGCCAGCAGCACCAGGGCTAACACTGAAGCTTTCTTT	CASSTRANTEAFF
-	TRBD1	TRBV28	TRBJ1-2	TGTGCCAGCAGACCGACAGGGGCCCACTATGGCTACACCTTC	CASRPTGAHYGYTF
few	TRBD1	TRBV6-1	TRBJ2-7	TGTGCCAGCAGTGATATTACAGGGGGCGAGCAGTACTTC	CASSDITGGEQYF
-	TRBD2	TRBV10-3	TRBJ2-7	TGTGCCATCAGCGTTCAGAGGGAGGGCGAGCAGTACTTC	CAISVQREGEQYF
-	-	TRBV7-6	TRBJ2-1	TGTGCCAGCAGCCCCACTCCCGTGGGGGACAAGGACAATGAGCAGTTCTTC	CASSPTPVGDKDNEQFF
few	-	TRBV9	TRBJ1-3	TGTGCCAGCAGCGTAGCCGGGTCTGGAAACACCATATATTTT	CASSVAGSGNTIYF
-	-	TRBV7-9	TRBJ1-2	TGTTCCAGCAGCTTGGAGAATTATGGCTACACCTTC	CSSSLENYGYTF
-	-	TRBV7-8	TRBJ1-2	TGTGCCAGCAGCCCCGAAGGGGAAGGCTATGGCTACACCTTC	CASSPEGEGYGYTF
few	TRBD2	TRBV4-1	TRBJ2-7	TGCGCCAGCAGCCAAGACCCAGCGGGAGCCCAATTTTTAGAGCAGTACTTC	CASSQDPAGAQFLEQYF
-	TRBD1	TRBV4-3	TRBJ1-1	TGCGCCAGCAGCCAGACCGGGACAGGGGGCACTGAAGCTTTCTTT	CASSQTGTGGTEAFF
once	TRBD1	TRBV19	TRBJ1-3	TGTGCCAGTAGTATTCCCCGGACAGGGACAGCCTCTGGAAACACCATATATTTT	CASSIPRTGTASGNTIYF
-	TRBD1	TRBV6-5	TRBJ1-1	TGTGCCAGCAGCCAACAGGGGGCGATGAACACTGAAGCTTTCTTT	CASSQQGAMNTEAFF
-	-	TRBV4-3	TRBJ2-1	TGCGCCAGCAGCCAAAATCCGTACAATGAGCAGTTCTTC	CASSQNPYNEQFF
-	TRBD1	TRBV6-6	TRBJ1-1	TGTGCCAGCAGTTCCACAGGGGCTACCGCTTTCTTT	CASSSTGATAFF
-	-	TRBV5-6	TRBJ2-7	TGTGCCAGCAGCTCCGGGGTGGACGGACCCTACGAGCAGTACTTC	CASSSGVDGPYEQYF
once	-	TRBV28	TRBJ1-4	TGTGCCAGCAGTTTTTCGGGGGTTGGGGAAAAACTGTTTTTT	CASSFSGVGEKLFF
-	-	TRBV21-1	TRBJ1-3	TGTGCCAGCAGCAAATCGGGGTTGAGCTCTGGAAACACCATATATTTT	CASSKSGLSSGNTIYF
-	TRBD1	TRBV5-1	TRBJ2-7	TGCGCCAGCAGCATAGGACAGGGAATGGGCGAGCAGTACTTC	CASSIGQGMGEQYF
-	-	TRBV7-2	TRBJ2-7	TGTGCCAGCAGCCTTCACCCGGGACACGGCTTTTACGAGCAGTACTTC	CASSLHPGHGFYEQYF
-	TRBD1	TRBV28	TRBJ2-7	TGTGCCAGCAGTTCTACCGGACAGGCCCTTTCCGGAAACGAGCAGTACTTC	CASSSTGQALSGNEQYF
-	TRBD2	TRBV27	TRBJ2-1	TGTGCCAGCGGATCCCGAAGAGCGGGAGTAGACCATGAGCAGTTCTTC	CASGSRRAGVDHEQFF
-	TRBD1	TRBV2	TRBJ2-2	TGTGCCAGCAGTGGACAGGGCGGGGAGCTGTTTTTT	CASSGQGGELFF
-	TRBD1	TRBV18	TRBJ1-2	TGTGCCAGCGAGGACAGGAGAAAGGGGGATGGCTACACCTTC	CASEDRRKGDGYTF
-	-	TRBV11-3	TRBJ2-3	TGTGCCAGCAGCTTAGGGGCAGTAGATACGCAGTATTTT	CASSLGAVDTQYF
-	TRBD1	TRBV28	TRBJ2-1	TGTGCCAGCAGTAAGACAGGGGGAAAAATTAATGAGCAGTTCTTC	CASSKTGGKINEQFF
-	-	TRBV9	TRBJ2-1	TGTGCCAGCAGCACATACCGGGAACACAATGAGCAGTTCTTC	CASSTYREHNEQFF
-	-	TRBV6-5	TRBJ1-1	TGTGCCAGCAGTCAGACACCGAACACTGAAGCTTTCTTT	CASSQTPNTEAFF
-	-	TRBV27	TRBJ1-5	TGTGCCAGCAGTTTGGCGGGGCTGGATCAGCCCCAGCATTTT	CASSLAGLDQPQHF
-	TRBD1	TRBV27	TRBJ1-2	TGTGCCAGCAGTCTGGGACAGGCCACGGGTGCTCGGGGCTACACCTTC	CASSLGQATGARGYTF
-	TRBD1	TRBV6-5	TRBJ1-1	TGTGCCAGCAGTTACTTAATGACAGGGGGCACTGAAGCTTTCTTT	CASSYLMTGGTEAFF
-	-	TRBV4-1	TRBJ2-7	TGCGCCAGCAGCCAACTTCCTTTGTTGGCATTCTACGAGCAGTACTTC	CASSQLPLLAFYEQYF